Following are 9 T cell receptor beta chains from one sample sequenced in a study of CD8 T cells in Susac syndrome. RNA was extracted with the RNeasy kit, and a quantity of roughly 0.45 to 1 ug was reverse transcribed using random hexamers. TCRdb re-called the immunoSEQ multiplex PCR reads with MiXCR, one entry per CDR3 protein. The table shows hundreds of thousands of distinct CDR3 sequences, with around 93% occurring only once. The sample taken for sequencing was CD4+ T cells from PBMCs. Receptors were obtained from a human donor with multiple sclerosis.

This sequence joins TRBV9 and TRBJ2-1, with TRBD2 matching over 9 bases. V shed 3 bases, J shed 1 base, and the junction held 8 bases outside the gene matches. The germline V gene has CDR1 SGDLS and CDR2 YYNGEE. The CDR3 is 17 amino acids. CDR3 nucleotide sequence: TGTGCCAGCAGCGCCAGCCGTGCGGGAGGGTCCTACAATGAGCAGTTCTTC. Its translation: CASSASRAGGSYNEQFF.

V is TRBV7-2 and J is TRBJ2-1; 10 nucleotides line up with TRBD2. The CDR3 is 15 residues long. The V and J ends lost 4 bases and 8 bases, in that order; junction bases with no gene match: 8. The V gene's germline CDR1 is SGHTA and CDR2 FQGNSA. Here the CDR3 reads CASSSTSGAPHEQFF. DNA for the CDR3: TGTGCCAGCAGCTCCACTAGCGGGGCCCCTCATGAGCAGTTCTTC.

The V call is TRBV20-1, the J call TRBJ1-4, with D uncertain. The CDR3 loop spans 14 amino acids. The V gene's germline CDR1 is DFQATT and CDR2 SNEGSKA (reference sequence). The V and J ends lost 6 bases and 6 bases respectively, with 17 bases between them. The CDR3 spells CSAQAGSLDEKLFF. The CDR3 nucleotides read TGCAGTGCCCAGGCGGGGTCCCTGGATGAAAAACTGTTTTTT.

The CDR3 DNA reads as TGTGCCAGCAGCCAGGTACCAGCGGATGAGCAGTTCTTC. Amino acid sequence: CASSQVPADEQFF. This sequence joins TRBV3-1 and TRBJ2-1, with D perhaps matching TRBD2 (5 bases). Germline CDR1 reads LGHDT; CDR2 reads YNNKEL (reference sequence). V was cut by 3 bases and J by 8 bases, with 11 bases left in between. This CDR3 is built from 13 residues.

Written as DNA, the CDR3 is TGTGCCATCAGCGACAACTGGGAAGCTTTCTTT. This codes for CAISDNWEAFF. The chain combines TRBV10-3 with TRBJ1-1, with no clear D. Germline values: CDR1 ENHRY, CDR2 SYGVKD. This CDR3 region has 11 residues. Trimming pared 6 bases from V and 8 bases from J, leaving 10 bases between.

The chain employs TRBV13 and TRBJ1-2; TRBD1 matches 9 bases. Germline V lookup: CDR1 PRHDT, CDR2 FYEKMQ (reference sequence). This CDR3 is 15 amino acids long. V dropped 4 bases and J dropped 6; count of bases not matched to a gene: 9. CDR3 coding DNA: TGTGCCAGCAGCTCGAACAGGGGGCGTGTGAATGGCTACACCTTC. Translated: CASSSNRGRVNGYTF. Together with reference TRBV13 and TRBJ1-2, the CDR3 gives the full variable domain: AAGVIQSPRHLIKEKRETATLKCYPIPRHDTVYWYQQGPGQDPQFLISFYEKMQSDKGSIPDRFSAQQFSDYHSELNMSSLELGDSALYFCASSSNRGRVNGYTFGSGTRLTVV.

The V and J genes are TRBV4-1 and TRBJ2-7; 7 bases are a match to TRBD2. Germline V gene lookup returns CDR1 MGHRA and CDR2 YSYEKL. CDR3 length equals 16 residues. V was clipped by 1 base and J by 5 bases; unmatched bases: 11. CDR3 protein: CASSQGQGGLVHEQYV. The CDR3, as DNA: TGCGCCAGCAGCCAAGGGCAAGGAGGACTAGTCCACGAGCAGTACGTC.

The V and J genes are TRBV6-5 and TRBJ2-5, with TRBD2 identical over 9 bases. The CDR3 totals 16 residues. The trim removed 2 bases at V and 3 bases at J, leaving 7 bases unmatched. Germline-derived CDR1 and CDR2 are MNHEY and SVGAGI. DNA of the CDR3: TGTGCCAGCAGTTACACTAATAGCGGGGGTGAAGAGACCCAGTACTTC. As protein: CASSYTNSGGEETQYF.

The rearrangement uses TRBV3-1 and TRBJ1-1; 9 bases line up with TRBD1. The germline gives CDR1 LGHDT, CDR2 YNNKEL (reference sequence). CDR3 length: 15 residues. Trimming at V came to 4 bases and at J to 4 bases, leaving 7 bases not matched to a gene. The CDR3 reads CASSLNGQGSTEAFF. CDR3 nucleotide sequence: TGTGCCAGCAGCCTAAATGGACAGGGGAGCACTGAAGCTTTCTTT.